A single sample is the source of the 27 T cell receptor beta chains below, sequenced in a study of T cells in Graves' hyperthyroidism and ophthalmopathy. Researchers took RNA transcripts and amplified the TCR beta CDR3 regions from them. TCR CDR3 underwent first-round RT-PCR with the HTBI primer set. TCRdb reprocessed the multiplex PCR reads with MiXCR, giving one entry per CDR3 protein. The sample lists fewer than 400,000 distinct CDR3 sequences, 15% to 18% seen once, with around 30% in the top ten. Sequenced material: blood. Receptor source: a woman younger than 35 with Graves' hyperthyroidism that later progressed to Graves' ophthalmopathy.

This chain uses TRBV20-1 with TRBJ2-7, with TRBD1 identical over 7 bases. J gave up 5 bases and V 1 base, and 8 bases lay outside the gene matches. CDR1 DFQATT and CDR2 SNEGSKA come from the germline V gene (reference sequence). The CDR3 length is 14 residues. Here the CDR3 reads CSARAGTVDNEQYF. The DNA for the CDR3 is TGCAGTGCTAGAGCCGGGACAGTAGACAACGAGCAGTACTTC.

This clonotype appeared a few times. The chain joins TRBV7-8 to TRBJ1-3, with a tentative D call TRBD1 (5 bases). V was cut by 11 bases and J by 3 bases, with 8 bases left in between. The CDR3 runs to 11 residues. The germline CDR1 and CDR2 sequences are SGHVS and FQNEAQ. CDR3 region: CAGGDGNTIYF. The CDR3 coding sequence is TGTGCCGGGGGGGATGGAAACACCATATATTTT.

V gene TRBV20-1 combines with J gene TRBJ1-5, with D unresolved. This CDR3 is 14 amino acids long. V lost 1 base, J lost 4 bases, and 11 bases lay in between. CDR1 is DFQATT and CDR2 is SNEGSKA in the germline V gene (reference sequence). The CDR3 loop is CSARGGTANQPQHF. The CDR3 nucleotides are TGCAGTGCTAGAGGGGGTACAGCAAATCAGCCCCAGCATTTT.

This clonotype was observed a few times. The gene calls are TRBV27 and TRBJ1-5; D might be TRBD1 (5 bases). The CDR3 runs 15 residues. Per the germline V gene, CDR1 is MNHEY and CDR2 is SMNVEV (reference sequence). Trimming pared 4 bases from V and 3 bases from J, leaving 13 bases between. CDR3 coding DNA: TGTGCCAGCAGTTCAAAATCGGGGGTCAATCAGCCCCAGCATTTT. Protein sequence: CASSSKSGVNQPQHF.

This clonotype was picked up many times. The chain recombines TRBV24-1 with TRBJ2-1; D possibly corresponds to TRBD2 (6 bases). The CDR3 loop spans 14 amino acids. Germline CDR1 is KGHDR and CDR2 is SFDVKD. V dropped 7 bases and J dropped 7 bases, with 16 bases sitting between them. The CDR3 sequence: CATSGSPAGNEQFF. DNA for the CDR3: TGTGCCACCAGCGGATCCCCGGCGGGGAATGAGCAGTTCTTC.

This clonotype occurred many times. The rearrangement links TRBV20-1 to TRBJ2-1; tentative D call: TRBD2 (6 bases). The germline CDR1 and CDR2 sequences are DFQATT and SNEGSKA (reference sequence). The CDR3 totals 17 residues. Trimming removed 3 bases at V and 5 bases at J, with 23 bases between. The CDR3 is CSARKAGRRILDNEQFF. The CDR3 DNA follows: TGCAGTGCTAGGAAAGCGGGCCGCCGGATCCTAGACAATGAGCAGTTCTTC.

This clonotype came up many times. The chain joins TRBV6-1 to TRBJ2-1; D might be TRBD2 (5 bases). Germline V lookup: CDR1 MNHNS, CDR2 SASEGT. The length of the CDR3 is 13 residues. Trimming removed 10 bases from V and 8 bases from J, with 18 bases in between. Here the CDR3 reads CATTATSPHEQFF. The CDR3 DNA follows: TGTGCCACCACGGCTACTAGTCCCCATGAGCAGTTCTTC.

Worth noting for this clonotype: This may arise from a read error, as a much more abundant clone is one base away. Because the CDR3 is missing its conserved closing phenylalanine or tryptophan, this is likely a read error. The CDR3 reads CASSVDSYNSPLHL. The CDR3 DNA follows: TGTGCCAGCAGTGTAGACAGCTATAATTCACCCCTCCACCTT. V and J are TRBV2 and TRBJ1-6, with D perhaps matching TRBD1 (5 bases). V was pared by 4 bases and J by 3 bases, with 7 bases between. CDR3 length: 14 amino acids. Germline CDR1 and CDR2: SNHLY and FYNNEI.

This clonotype was seen ten or more times. The chain employs TRBV27 and TRBJ2-3, with 7 positions matching TRBD2. The V and J ends lost 6 bases and 6 bases, in that order; junction bases with no gene match: 6. The CDR3 consists of 13 residues. CDR1 is MNHEY and CDR2 is SMNVEV in the germline V gene (reference sequence). The CDR3 nucleotides are TGTGCCAGCAGCCGCCTGGGGGGGGATACGCAGTATTTT. Translating gives CASSRLGGDTQYF.

This clonotype has a count of ten or more. The V and J genes are TRBV27 and TRBJ2-7; D unresolved. The CDR3 runs 14 residues. Between the trimmed V and J ends, which lost 0 bases and 1 base, there was a span of 7 bases. Looked up from germline, CDR1 is MNHEY and CDR2 is SMNVEV (reference sequence). DNA of the CDR3: TGTGCCAGCAGTTTATCCCTAAGTTCCTACGAGCAGTACTTC. Residues: CASSLSLSSYEQYF.

There are many counts of this clonotype. The chain has TRBV28 and TRBJ2-5, with a tentative D call TRBD2 (5 bases). The V end was cut by 6 bases, the J end by 5 bases, with 16 bases between. The CDR3 has 14 residues. Germline V gene sequence: CDR1 MDHEN, CDR2 SYDVKM. CDR3 loop: CASSLGRGRETQYF. As DNA, the CDR3 is TGTGCCAGCAGCCTCGGGCGAGGGCGCGAGACCCAGTACTTC.

Ten or more counts support this clonotype. The CDR3 reads CAWFRHGPGNTIYF. Written as DNA, the CDR3 is TGTGCCTGGTTCCGACATGGCCCTGGAAACACCATATATTTT. The chain combines TRBV30 with TRBJ1-3; D is unclear. The V gene's germline CDR1 is GTSNPN and CDR2 SVGIG (reference sequence). Trimming shortened V by 5 bases and J by 2 bases, and 13 bases separated the two germline ends. The CDR3 contains 14 residues. Combining the CDR3 with reference TRBV30 and TRBJ1-3 gives the whole variable domain SQTIHQWPATLVQPVGSPLSLECTVEGTSNPNLYWYRQAAGRGLQLLFYSVGIGQISSEVPQNLSASRPQDRQFILSSKKLLLSDSGFYLCAWFRHGPGNTIYFGEGSWLTVV.

This clonotype came up many times. The V and J genes are TRBV5-1 and TRBJ2-7; 9 bases are a match to TRBD1. The CDR3 is 12 amino acids. Germline trimming cut 4 bases from V and 6 bases from J; bases unmatched to any gene: 2. Germline loops: CDR1 SGHRS, CDR2 YFSETQ. The CDR3 region is CASSQTGGEQYF. In nucleotides, the CDR3 is TGCGCCAGCAGCCAGACAGGGGGCGAGCAGTACTTC.

This clonotype has at least ten counts. The chain couples TRBV7-9 to TRBJ2-3, with 11 bases that match TRBD2. Trimming at V came to 5 bases and at J to 0 bases, leaving 16 bases not matched to a gene. CDR3 size: 20 residues. Per germline, CDR1 SEHNR and CDR2 FQNEAQ (reference sequence). The CDR3 bases are TGTGCCAGCAGCCTCGGACGGATAGGGGTAGCGGGGGGGAGCACAGATACGCAGTATTTT. It is translated as CASSLGRIGVAGGSTDTQYF.

This chain links TRBV30 with TRBJ1-1; perhaps TRBD1 as D (5 bases). V was pared by 3 bases and J by 10 bases, with 15 bases between. The CDR3 sequence is 12 residues long. Germline V gene data show CDR1 as GTSNPN and CDR2 as SVGIG (reference sequence). This CDR3 is CAWSPSGAPAFF. CDR3 DNA: TGTGCCTGGAGCCCCTCTGGGGCGCCAGCTTTCTTT.

This clonotype was observed at least ten times. J is TRBJ2-5 and V is TRBV28, with 7 bases matching TRBD2. The trim removed 10 bases at V and 4 bases at J, leaving 6 bases unmatched. The CDR3 has 12 residues. Germline V lookup: CDR1 MDHEN, CDR2 SYDVKM. The CDR3 DNA sequence: TGTGCCACCCAGCCGGGGGGAGAGACCCAGTACTTC. Translated, it gives CATQPGGETQYF.

This chain uses TRBV6-1 with TRBJ1-1; 7 bases are a match to TRBD1. Germline assignment: CDR1 MNHNS and CDR2 SASEGT. V shed 10 bases and J 5 bases; nucleotides not matched to a gene: 19. This CDR3 is 16 amino acids long. CDR3 DNA: TGTGCCATCCAGACAAAACGACAGGGAGGGAGGACTGAAGCTTTCTTT. Its protein is CAIQTKRQGGRTEAFF.

The genes are TRBV6-6 and TRBJ2-7, with 9 bases fitting TRBD2. Trimming removed 0 bases from V and 7 bases from J; junction bases left unmatched: 10. Germline-derived CDR1 and CDR2 are MNHNY and SVGAGI (reference sequence). CDR3 length: 16 residues. This chain's CDR3 is CASSYSRSSGVREQYF. As DNA, the CDR3 is TGTGCCAGCAGTTACTCGCGGTCTAGCGGGGTTCGGGAGCAGTACTTC.

CDR3 DNA sequence: TGTGCCACCAGTGATTTCGGTGAAAAACTGTTTTTT. It yields the protein CATSDFGEKLFF. The rearrangement uses TRBV24-1 and TRBJ1-4; no clear D. The germline V and J ends were trimmed by 1 base and 7 bases, with 3 bases remaining between them. Germline V gene lookup returns CDR1 KGHDR and CDR2 SFDVKD. This CDR3 is 12 amino acids long.

The chain is built from TRBV6-1 and TRBJ1-3, with D possibly TRBD1 on 5 matching bases. The CDR3 is 14 residues long. Trimming pared 8 bases from V and 1 base from J, leaving 12 bases between. Per germline, CDR1 MNHNS and CDR2 SASEGT. CDR3 protein: CASRVGGSGNTIYF. In DNA form, the CDR3 reads TGTGCCAGCCGCGTCGGGGGTTCTGGAAACACCATATATTTT.

The sample holds many counts of this clonotype. J is TRBJ2-3 and V is TRBV20-1; no firm D call. V lost 1 base and J 1 base, leaving 12 bases between the germline ends. Per the germline V gene, CDR1 is DFQATT and CDR2 is SNEGSKA (reference sequence). The CDR3 runs to 15 residues. The CDR3 nucleotides read TGCAGTGCTAGAGCCAATCGGGTAGGCACAGATACGCAGTATTTT. This translates into CSARANRVGTDTQYF.

The chain recombines TRBV4-1 with TRBJ2-3; 8 positions agree with TRBD1. The V gene end was trimmed by 0 bases and the J gene end by 2 bases; junction bases not matched to a gene: 28. This CDR3 has 24 residues. Per the germline V gene, CDR1 is MGHRA and CDR2 is YSYEKL. For the CDR3, the DNA is TGCGCCAGCAGCCAAGATAAAAGCGCGCGGCAAAGTGCGGGATGGGACAGGATCACAGATACGCAGTATTTT. This codes for CASSQDKSARQSAGWDRITDTQYF.

This clonotype has at least ten counts. The chain is built from TRBV20-1 and TRBJ2-7, with 10 nucleotides matching TRBD2. Germline CDR1 reads DFQATT; CDR2 reads SNEGSKA (reference sequence). This CDR3 spans 14 amino acids. The DNA for the CDR3 is TGCAGCCTAGGGACTAGCGCGGGTTCCGGCGAGCAGTACTTC. Its translation is CSLGTSAGSGEQYF.

This clonotype was counted a few times. The rearrangement joins TRBV4-3 to TRBJ2-7; D may match TRBD1 or TRBD2 (5 bases each). Germline V CDR1 and CDR2: LGHNA, YSLEER. V gave up 2 bases and J gave up 6 bases, with 20 bases separating them. CDR3 size: 16 residues. The CDR3 nucleotides read TGCGCCAGCAGCCAATCCCCCCGGGGCCGCTTAGGCGAGCAGTACTTC. Translation: CASSQSPRGRLGEQYF.

This clonotype has only a few counts. The rearrangement joins TRBV16 to TRBJ1-1, with 8 bases identical to TRBD1. Per germline, CDR1 KGHSY and CDR2 FQNENV. V was pared by 4 bases and J by 7 bases, with 8 bases of the junction left unmatched. The CDR3 has 14 residues. CDR3 sequence: CASSLVVTGGEAFF. Written as DNA, the CDR3 is TGTGCCAGCAGCCTCGTCGTAACAGGGGGTGAAGCTTTCTTT.

This clonotype was observed a few times. The chain combines TRBV20-1 with TRBJ1-5; TRBD1 might be the D (5 bases). This CDR3 has 13 amino acids. Germline V gives CDR1 DFQATT, CDR2 SNEGSKA (reference sequence). V lost 1 base and J lost 4, with 8 bases in between. DNA for the CDR3: TGCAGTGCTAGAGGGGGGGGGAATCAGCCCCAGCATTTT. Translated, it gives CSARGGGNQPQHF.

This clonotype was observed a few times. A much larger clone differs from this one at a single base, so this may be a read error. J is TRBJ1-1 and V is TRBV2, with no clear D. The germline gives CDR1 SNHLY, CDR2 FYNNEI. The CDR3 has 13 residues. The CDR3 nucleotides read TGTGCCAGCAGACAGACACCGAACACTAAAGCTTTCTTT. It codes for CASRQTPNTKAFF.